This T cell receptor (beta chain) was captured by sequencing in a study of neurological immune-mediated disorders. The sample holds many counts of this clonotype. The antigen is undetermined. V dropped 8 bases and J dropped 0; count of bases not matched to a gene: 3. CDR1 is SQVTM and CDR2 is ANQGSEA in the germline V gene. The CDR3 loop spans 14 amino acids. The starting material, 2 million PBMCs stored at -80 C, gave rise to the unsorted libraries. Study-level findings and limits: There was no clinical or MRI feature that showed an association with the multiple sclerosis repertoire cluster. The highest TCR clonal expansion occurred in HTLV-1-associated myelopathy; multiple sclerosis fell below healthy controls.

The cDNA was generated through 5'RACE incorporating 10-nucleotide random UMIs. MiXCR, applied by TCRdb to the 5' RACE reads, yields one record per CDR3 protein. The table includes 55,000 to 85,000 distinct CDR3 sequences, roughly 3% detected once. The chain uses TRBV29-1 and TRBJ2-3; TRBD2 agrees at 12 bases. Sequencing input: PBMCs. This receptor was identified in a woman aged 45 to 65 with multiple sclerosis. The CDR3 nucleotides read TGCAGCATTGGGACTAGCGGGAGCACAGATACGCAGTATTTT. Translated, it gives CSIGTSGSTDTQYF.